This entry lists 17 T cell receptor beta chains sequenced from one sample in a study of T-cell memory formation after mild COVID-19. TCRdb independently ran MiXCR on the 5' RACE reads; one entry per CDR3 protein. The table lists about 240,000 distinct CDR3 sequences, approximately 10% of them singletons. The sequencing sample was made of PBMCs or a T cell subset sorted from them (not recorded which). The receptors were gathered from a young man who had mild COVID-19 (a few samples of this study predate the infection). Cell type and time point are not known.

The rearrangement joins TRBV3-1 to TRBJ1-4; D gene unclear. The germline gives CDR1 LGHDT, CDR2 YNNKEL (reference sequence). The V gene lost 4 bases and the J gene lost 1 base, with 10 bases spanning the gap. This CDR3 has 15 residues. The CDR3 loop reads CASSPHLQTNEKLFF. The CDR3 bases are TGTGCCAGCAGCCCTCATCTACAAACTAATGAAAAACTGTTTTTT.

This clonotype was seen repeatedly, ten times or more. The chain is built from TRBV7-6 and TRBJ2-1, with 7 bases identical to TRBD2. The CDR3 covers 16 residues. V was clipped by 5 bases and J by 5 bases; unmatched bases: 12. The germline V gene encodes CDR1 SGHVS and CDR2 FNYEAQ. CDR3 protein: CASSPVFSGGNNEQFF. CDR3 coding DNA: TGTGCCAGCAGCCCCGTCTTCTCGGGGGGAAACAATGAGCAGTTCTTC. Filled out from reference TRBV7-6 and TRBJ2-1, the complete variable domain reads GAGVSQSPRYKVTKRGQDVALRCDPISGHVSLYWYRQALGQGPEFLTYFNYEAQQDKSGLPNDRFSAERPEGSISTLTIQRTEQRDSAMYRCASSPVFSGGNNEQFFGPGTRLTVL.

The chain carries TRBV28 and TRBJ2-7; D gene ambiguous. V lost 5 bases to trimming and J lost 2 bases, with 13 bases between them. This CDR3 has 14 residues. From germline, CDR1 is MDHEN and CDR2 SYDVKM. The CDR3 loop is CASSTPYRTYEQYV. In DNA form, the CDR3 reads TGTGCCAGCAGTACACCGTACCGGACCTACGAGCAGTACGTC.

The CDR3 DNA reads as TGTGCCAGCAGTTTCACGGGAGGGTCGAGCGGCTACACCTTC. It specifies CASSFTGGSSGYTF. The chain uses TRBV27 and TRBJ1-2; no reliable D call. The CDR3 extends over 14 amino acids. The V end was cut by 3 bases, the J end by 8 bases, with 16 bases between. CDR1 and CDR2 (germline): MNHEY, SMNVEV (reference sequence).

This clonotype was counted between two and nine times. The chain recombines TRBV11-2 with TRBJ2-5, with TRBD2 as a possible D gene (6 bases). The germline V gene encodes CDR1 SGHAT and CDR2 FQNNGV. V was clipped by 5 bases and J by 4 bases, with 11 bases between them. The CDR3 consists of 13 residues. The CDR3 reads CASSPAAGETQYF. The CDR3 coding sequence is TGTGCCAGCAGCCCGGCAGCGGGAGAGACCCAGTACTTC.

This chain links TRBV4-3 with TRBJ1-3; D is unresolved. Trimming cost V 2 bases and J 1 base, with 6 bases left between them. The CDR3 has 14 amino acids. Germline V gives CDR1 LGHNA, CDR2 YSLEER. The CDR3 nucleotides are TGCGCCAGCAGCCAACCAGGATCTGGAAACACCATATATTTT. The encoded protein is CASSQPGSGNTIYF.

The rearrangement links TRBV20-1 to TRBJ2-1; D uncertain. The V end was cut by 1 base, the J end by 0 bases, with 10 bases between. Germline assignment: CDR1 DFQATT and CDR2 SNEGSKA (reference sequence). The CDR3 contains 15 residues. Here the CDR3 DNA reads TGCAGTGCTAGAGGTCCCCCAGACTCCTACAATGAGCAGTTCTTC. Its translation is CSARGPPDSYNEQFF.

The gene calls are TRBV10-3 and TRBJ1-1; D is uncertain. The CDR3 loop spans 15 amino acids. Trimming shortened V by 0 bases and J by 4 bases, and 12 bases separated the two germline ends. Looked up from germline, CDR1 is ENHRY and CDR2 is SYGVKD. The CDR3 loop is CAISESAGFVTEAFF. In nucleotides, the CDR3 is TGTGCCATCAGTGAGTCAGCGGGGTTCGTCACTGAAGCTTTCTTT.

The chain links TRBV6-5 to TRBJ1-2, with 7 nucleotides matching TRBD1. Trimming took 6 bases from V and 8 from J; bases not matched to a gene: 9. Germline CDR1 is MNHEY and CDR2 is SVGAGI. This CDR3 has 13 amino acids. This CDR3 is CASRIALGGGYTF. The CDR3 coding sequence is TGTGCCAGCAGGATAGCCCTAGGGGGCGGCTACACCTTC.

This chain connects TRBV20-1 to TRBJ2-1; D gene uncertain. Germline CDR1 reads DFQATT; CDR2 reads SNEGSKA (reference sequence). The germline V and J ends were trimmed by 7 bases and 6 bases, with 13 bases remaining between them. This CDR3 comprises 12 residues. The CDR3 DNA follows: TGCAGTGTTGCCTCAAGGGCCAATGAGCAGTTCTTC. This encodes CSVASRANEQFF.

The DNA for the CDR3 is TGTGCCAGCAGCCAGACAGCTAACTATGGCTACACCTTC. This encodes CASSQTANYGYTF. The rearrangement links TRBV14 to TRBJ1-2, with D perhaps TRBD1 (5 bases). CDR3 size: 13 residues. V dropped 3 bases and J dropped 0 bases, with 5 bases sitting between them. Germline values: CDR1 SGHDN, CDR2 FVKESK. Combining the CDR3 with reference TRBV14 and TRBJ1-2 gives the whole variable domain EAGVTQFPSHSVIEKGQTVTLRCDPISGHDNLYWYRRVMGKEIKFLLHFVKESKQDESGMPNNRFLAERTGGTYSTLKVQPAELEDSGVYFCASSQTANYGYTFGSGTRLTVV.

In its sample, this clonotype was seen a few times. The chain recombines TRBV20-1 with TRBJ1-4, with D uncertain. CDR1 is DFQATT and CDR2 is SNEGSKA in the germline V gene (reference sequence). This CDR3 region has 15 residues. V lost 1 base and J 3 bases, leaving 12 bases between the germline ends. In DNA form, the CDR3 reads TGCAGTGCTAGAGTCCAAGGACTTTCTAATGAAAAACTGTTTTTT. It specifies CSARVQGLSNEKLFF.

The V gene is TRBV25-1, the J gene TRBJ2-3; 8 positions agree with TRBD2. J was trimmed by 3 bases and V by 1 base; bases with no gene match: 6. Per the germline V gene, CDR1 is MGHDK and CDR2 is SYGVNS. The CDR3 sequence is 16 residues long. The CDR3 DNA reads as TGTGCCAGCAGTGAATCACGGCGGGGGGTAACAGATACGCAGTATTTT. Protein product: CASSESRRGVTDTQYF.

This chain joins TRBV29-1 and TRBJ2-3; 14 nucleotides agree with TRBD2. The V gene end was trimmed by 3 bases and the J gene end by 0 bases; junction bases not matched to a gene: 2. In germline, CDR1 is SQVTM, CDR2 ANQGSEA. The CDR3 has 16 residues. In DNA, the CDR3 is TGCAGCGTTGACGGACTAGCGGGGGGAAGCACAGATACGCAGTATTTT. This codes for CSVDGLAGGSTDTQYF.

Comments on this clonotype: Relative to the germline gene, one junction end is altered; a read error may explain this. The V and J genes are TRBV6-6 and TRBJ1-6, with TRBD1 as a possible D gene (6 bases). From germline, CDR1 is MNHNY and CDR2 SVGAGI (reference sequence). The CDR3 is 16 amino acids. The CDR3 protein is CSSSYSATGSNSPLHF. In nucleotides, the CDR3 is TGTTCCAGCAGTTACTCGGCTACAGGGAGCAATTCACCCCTCCACTTT.

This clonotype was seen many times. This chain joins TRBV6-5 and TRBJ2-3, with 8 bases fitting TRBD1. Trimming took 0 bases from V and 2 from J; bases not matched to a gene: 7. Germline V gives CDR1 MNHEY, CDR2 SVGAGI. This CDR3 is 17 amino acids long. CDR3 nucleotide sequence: TGTGCCAGCAGTTACTCGACAGGGGCAGGTATCACAGATACGCAGTATTTT. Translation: CASSYSTGAGITDTQYF.

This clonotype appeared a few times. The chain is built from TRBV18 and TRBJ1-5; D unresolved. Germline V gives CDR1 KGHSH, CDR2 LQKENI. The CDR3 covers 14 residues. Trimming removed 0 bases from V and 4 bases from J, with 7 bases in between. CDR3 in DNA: TGTGCCAGCTCACCACCGTCGGGGAATCAGCCCCAGCATTTT. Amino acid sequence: CASSPPSGNQPQHF.